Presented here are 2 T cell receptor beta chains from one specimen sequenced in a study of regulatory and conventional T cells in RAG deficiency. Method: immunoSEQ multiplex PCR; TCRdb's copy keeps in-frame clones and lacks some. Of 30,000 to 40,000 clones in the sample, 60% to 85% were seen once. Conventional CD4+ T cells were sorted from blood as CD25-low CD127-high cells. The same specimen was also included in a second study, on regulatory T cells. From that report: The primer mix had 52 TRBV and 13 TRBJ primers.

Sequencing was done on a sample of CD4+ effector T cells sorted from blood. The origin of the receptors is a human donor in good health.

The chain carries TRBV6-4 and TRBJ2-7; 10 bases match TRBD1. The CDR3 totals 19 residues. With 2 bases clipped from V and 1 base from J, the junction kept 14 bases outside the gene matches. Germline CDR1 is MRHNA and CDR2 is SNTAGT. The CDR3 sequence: CASSDPTDRGLPKSYEQYF. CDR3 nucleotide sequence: TGTGCCAGCAGTGACCCTACTGACAGGGGGCTGCCCAAATCCTACGAGCAGTACTTC.

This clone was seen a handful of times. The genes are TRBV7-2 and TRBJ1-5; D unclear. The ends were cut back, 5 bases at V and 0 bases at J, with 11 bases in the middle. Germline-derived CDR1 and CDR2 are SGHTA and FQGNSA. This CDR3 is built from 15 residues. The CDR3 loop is CASSVYKGSNQPQHF. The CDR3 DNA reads TGTGCCAGCAGCGTATATAAAGGTAGCAATCAGCCCCAGCATTTT.